The entry below gives a single TCR beta chain sequence along with its context. In the authors' methods: Amplification of reference gene primers was used by the study to estimate nucleated cell counts. Here immunoSEQ multiplex PCR was the method, and the copy in TCRdb shows in-frame clones only, minus some. Clone size and V and J calls were adopted from that table, with D and trimming inferred from the DNA. In the table there are 110,000 or so clones, roughly 84% of which are singletons. Trimming removed 5 bases from V and 0 bases from J, with 13 bases in between. There are 15 residues in the CDR3. Germline CDR1 is PRHDT and CDR2 is FYEKMQ (reference sequence). The data belong to a study of blood T cell repertoires in COVID-19. About the research overall: Some COVID-19 samples were acute and others convalescent; all came from the United States, Italy and Spain. Sources were T cells, B-cell-depleted T cells, or PBMCs; the material itself was cDNA or gDNA.

The chain recombines TRBV13 with TRBJ1-1; tentatively, D is TRBD1 (5 bases). The sequenced sample consisted of peripheral blood. The receptor's source is an older woman who had recovered from COVID-19. The CDR3 spells CASSLDPGVNTEAFF. CDR3 sequence (DNA): TGTGCCAGCAGCCTCGACCCGGGGGTGAACACTGAAGCTTTCTTT.